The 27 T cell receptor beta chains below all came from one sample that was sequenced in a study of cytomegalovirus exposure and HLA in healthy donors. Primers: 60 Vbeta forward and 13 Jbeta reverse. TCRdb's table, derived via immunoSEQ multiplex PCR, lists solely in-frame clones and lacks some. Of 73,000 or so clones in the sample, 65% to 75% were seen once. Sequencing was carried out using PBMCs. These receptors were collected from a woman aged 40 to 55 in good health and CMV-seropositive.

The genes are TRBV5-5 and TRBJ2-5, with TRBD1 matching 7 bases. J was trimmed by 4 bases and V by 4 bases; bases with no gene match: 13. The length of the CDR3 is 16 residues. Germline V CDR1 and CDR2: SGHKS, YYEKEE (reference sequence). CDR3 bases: TGTGCCAGCAGCCGAACCCCACAGGGGTTCGGAGAGACCCAGTACTTC. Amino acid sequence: CASSRTPQGFGETQYF.

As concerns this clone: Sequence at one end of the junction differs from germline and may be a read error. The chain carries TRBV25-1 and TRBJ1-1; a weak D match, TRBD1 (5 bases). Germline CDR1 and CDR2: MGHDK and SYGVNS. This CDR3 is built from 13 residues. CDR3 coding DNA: TGTGCCAGCAGTGTAAGGGGCATAACTGAACCTTTCTTT. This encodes CASSVRGITEPFF. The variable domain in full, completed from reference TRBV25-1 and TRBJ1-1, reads EADIYQTPRYLVIGTGKKITLECSQTMGHDKMYWYQQDPGMELHLIHYSYGVNSTEKGDLSSESTVSRIRTEHFPLTLESARPSHTSQYLCASSVRGITEPFFGQGTRLTVV.

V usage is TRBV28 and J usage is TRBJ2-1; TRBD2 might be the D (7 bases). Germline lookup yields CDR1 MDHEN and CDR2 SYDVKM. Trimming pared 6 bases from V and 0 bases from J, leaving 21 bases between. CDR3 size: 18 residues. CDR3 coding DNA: TGTGCCAGCAGCAGGGGCGGGGCTAGCGGCCGCTCCTACAATGAGCAGTTCTTC. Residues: CASSRGGASGRSYNEQFF. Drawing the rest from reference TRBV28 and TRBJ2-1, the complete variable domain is DVKVTQSSRYLVKRTGEKVFLECVQDMDHENMFWYRQDPGLGLRLIYFSYDVKMKEKGDIPEGYSVSREKKERFSLILESASTNQTSMYLCASSRGGASGRSYNEQFFGPGTRLTVL.

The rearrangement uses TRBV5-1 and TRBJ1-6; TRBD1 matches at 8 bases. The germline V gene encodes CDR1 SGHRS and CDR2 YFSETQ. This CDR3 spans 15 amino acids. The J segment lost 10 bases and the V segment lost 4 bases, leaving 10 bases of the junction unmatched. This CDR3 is CASSNPTGERSPLHF. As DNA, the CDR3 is TGCGCCAGCAGCAATCCGACAGGGGAGAGGTCACCCCTCCACTTT.

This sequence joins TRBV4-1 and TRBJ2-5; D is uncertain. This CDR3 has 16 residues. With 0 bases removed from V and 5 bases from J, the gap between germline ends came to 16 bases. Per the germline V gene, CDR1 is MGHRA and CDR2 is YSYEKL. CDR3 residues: CASSQEPVRNGETQYF. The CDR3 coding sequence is TGCGCCAGCAGCCAAGAACCGGTACGCAACGGGGAGACCCAGTACTTC.

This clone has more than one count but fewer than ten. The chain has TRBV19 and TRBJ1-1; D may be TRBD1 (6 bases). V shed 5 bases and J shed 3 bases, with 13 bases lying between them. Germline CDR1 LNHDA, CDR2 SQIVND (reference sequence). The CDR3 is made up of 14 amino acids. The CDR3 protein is CASSDQGPYTEAFF. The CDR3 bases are TGTGCCAGTAGTGATCAGGGGCCCTACACTGAAGCTTTCTTT. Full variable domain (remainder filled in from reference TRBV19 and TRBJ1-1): DGGITQSPKYLFRKEGQNVTLSCEQNLNHDAMYWYRQDPGQGLRLIYYSQIVNDFQKGDIAEGYSVSREKKESFPLTVTSAQKNPTAFYLCASSDQGPYTEAFFGQGTRLTVV.

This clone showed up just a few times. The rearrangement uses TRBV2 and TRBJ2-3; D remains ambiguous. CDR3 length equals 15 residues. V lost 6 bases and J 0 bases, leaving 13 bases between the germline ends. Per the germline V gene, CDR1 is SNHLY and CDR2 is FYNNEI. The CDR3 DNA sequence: TGTGCCAGCAGACAGACAAGAACTAGCACAGATACGCAGTATTTT. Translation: CASRQTRTSTDTQYF.

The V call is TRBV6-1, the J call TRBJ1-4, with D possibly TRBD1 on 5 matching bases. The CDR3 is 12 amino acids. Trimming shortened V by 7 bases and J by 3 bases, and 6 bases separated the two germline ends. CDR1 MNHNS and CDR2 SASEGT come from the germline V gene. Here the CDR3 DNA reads TGTGCCAGCAAGACAGCTAATGAAAAACTGTTTTTT. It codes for CASKTANEKLFF.

The CDR3 sequence is CASSARAAKFYEQYF. The CDR3 DNA is TGTGCCAGCAGCGCCAGGGCGGCCAAATTCTACGAGCAGTACTTC. The genes are TRBV7-9 and TRBJ2-7; D perhaps matches TRBD1 (5 bases). This CDR3 comprises 15 residues. V lost 5 bases, J lost 3 bases, and 17 bases lay in between. The germline gives CDR1 SEHNR, CDR2 FQNEAQ (reference sequence).

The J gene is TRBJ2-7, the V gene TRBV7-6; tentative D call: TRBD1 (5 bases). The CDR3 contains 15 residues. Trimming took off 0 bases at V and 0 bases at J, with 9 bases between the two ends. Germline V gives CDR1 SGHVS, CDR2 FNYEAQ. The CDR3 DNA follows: TGTGCCAGCAGCTTAGCCGACAGCAGCTCCTACGAGCAGTACTTC. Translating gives CASSLADSSSYEQYF.

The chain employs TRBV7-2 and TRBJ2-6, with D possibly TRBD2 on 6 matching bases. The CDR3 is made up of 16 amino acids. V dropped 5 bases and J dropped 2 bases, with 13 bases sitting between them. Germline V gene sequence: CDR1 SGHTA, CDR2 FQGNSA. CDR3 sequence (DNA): TGTGCCAGCAGCCAGGACTATGAGCCTGGGGCCAACGTCCTGACTTTC. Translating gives CASSQDYEPGANVLTF.

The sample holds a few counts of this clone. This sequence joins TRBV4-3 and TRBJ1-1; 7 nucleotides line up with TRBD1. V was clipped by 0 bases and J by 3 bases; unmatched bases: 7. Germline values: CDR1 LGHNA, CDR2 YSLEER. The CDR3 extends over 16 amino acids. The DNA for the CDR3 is TGCGCCAGCAGCCAAGACCCGACAGGGTTGGACACTGAAGCTTTCTTT. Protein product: CASSQDPTGLDTEAFF.

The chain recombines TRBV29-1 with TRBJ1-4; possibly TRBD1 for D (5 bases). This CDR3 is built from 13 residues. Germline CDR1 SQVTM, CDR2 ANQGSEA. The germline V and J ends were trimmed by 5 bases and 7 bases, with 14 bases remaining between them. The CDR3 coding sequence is TGCAGCGTTCTCAGGGTCGTCGGTGAAAAACTGTTTTTT. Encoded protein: CSVLRVVGEKLFF.

The chain's CDR3 is CASSESRDRGRQETQYF. CDR3 DNA sequence: TGTGCCAGCAGTGAATCCCGGGACAGGGGGCGCCAAGAGACCCAGTACTTC. The chain is built from TRBV25-1 and TRBJ2-5; 12 nucleotides agree with TRBD1. This CDR3 is 17 amino acids long. J gave up 1 base and V 1 base, and 4 bases lay outside the gene matches. CDR1 is MGHDK, CDR2 SYGVNS, per germline.

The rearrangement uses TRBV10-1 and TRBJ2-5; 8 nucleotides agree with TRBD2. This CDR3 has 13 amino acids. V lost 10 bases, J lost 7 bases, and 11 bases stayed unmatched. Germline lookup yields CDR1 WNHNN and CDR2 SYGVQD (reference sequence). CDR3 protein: CATANLREGTQYF. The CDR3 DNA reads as TGCGCCACCGCGAACCTCCGGGAGGGGACCCAGTACTTC.

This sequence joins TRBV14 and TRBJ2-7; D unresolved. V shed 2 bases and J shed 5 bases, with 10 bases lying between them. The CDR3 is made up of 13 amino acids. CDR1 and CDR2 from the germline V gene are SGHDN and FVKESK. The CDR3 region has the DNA TGTGCCAGCAGCCAACAGTTTTTGGACGAGCAGTACTTC. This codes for CASSQQFLDEQYF.

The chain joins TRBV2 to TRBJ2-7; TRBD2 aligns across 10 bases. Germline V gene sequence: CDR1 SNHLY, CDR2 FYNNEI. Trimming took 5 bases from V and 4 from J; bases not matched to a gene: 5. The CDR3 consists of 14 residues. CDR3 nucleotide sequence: TGTGCCAGCAGTCAGCTTAGCGGGAGGTACGAGCAGTACTTC. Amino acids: CASSQLSGRYEQYF.

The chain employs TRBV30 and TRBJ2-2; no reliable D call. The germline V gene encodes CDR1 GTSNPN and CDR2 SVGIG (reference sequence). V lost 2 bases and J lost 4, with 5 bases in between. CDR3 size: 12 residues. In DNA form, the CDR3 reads TGTGCCTGGAGTACAGTCACCGGGGAGCTGTTTTTT. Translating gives CAWSTVTGELFF.

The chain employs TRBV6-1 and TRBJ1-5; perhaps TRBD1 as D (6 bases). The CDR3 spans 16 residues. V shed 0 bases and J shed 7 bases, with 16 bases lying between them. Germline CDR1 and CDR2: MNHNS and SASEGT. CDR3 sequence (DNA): TGTGCCAGCAGTGAAGCAAGGACAGAGCTAGGACAGCCCCAGCATTTT. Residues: CASSEARTELGQPQHF.

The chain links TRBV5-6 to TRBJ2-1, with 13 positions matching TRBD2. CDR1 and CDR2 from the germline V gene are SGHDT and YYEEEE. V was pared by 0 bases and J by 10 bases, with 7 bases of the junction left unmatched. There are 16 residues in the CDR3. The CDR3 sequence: CASSLGTSGRPREQFF. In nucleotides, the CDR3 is TGTGCCAGCAGCTTGGGGACTAGCGGGAGACCCCGGGAGCAGTTCTTC.

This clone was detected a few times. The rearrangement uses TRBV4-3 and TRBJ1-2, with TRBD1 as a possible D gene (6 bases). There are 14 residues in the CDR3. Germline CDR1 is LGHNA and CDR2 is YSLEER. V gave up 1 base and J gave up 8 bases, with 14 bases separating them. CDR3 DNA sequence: TGCGCCAGCAGCCAAGGGACAGCCGTTACGGGCTACACCTTC. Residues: CASSQGTAVTGYTF.

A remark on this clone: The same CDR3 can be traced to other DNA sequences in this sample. The chain's CDR3 is CASSLQGYEQYF. DNA of the CDR3: TGTGCCAGCAGTTTACAGGGCTACGAGCAGTACTTC. The chain recombines TRBV27 with TRBJ2-7; TRBD1 might be the D (5 bases). Trimming pared 2 bases from V and 3 bases from J, leaving 5 bases between. This CDR3 contains 12 residues. Germline assignment: CDR1 MNHEY and CDR2 SMNVEV (reference sequence).

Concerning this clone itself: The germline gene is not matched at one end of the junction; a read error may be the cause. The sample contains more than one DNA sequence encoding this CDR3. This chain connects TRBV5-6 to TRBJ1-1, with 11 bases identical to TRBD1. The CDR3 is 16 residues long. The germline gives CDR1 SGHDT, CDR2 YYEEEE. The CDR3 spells CGSSLFGTGGHTEAFF. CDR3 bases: TGTGGCAGCAGCTTGTTCGGGACAGGGGGTCACACTGAAGCTTTTTTT.

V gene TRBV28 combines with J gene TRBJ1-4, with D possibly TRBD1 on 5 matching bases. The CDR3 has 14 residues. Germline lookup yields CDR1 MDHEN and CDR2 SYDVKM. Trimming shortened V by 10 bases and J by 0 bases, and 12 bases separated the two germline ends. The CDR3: CATTGVATNEKLFF. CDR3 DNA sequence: TGTGCCACCACGGGGGTTGCAACTAATGAAAAACTGTTTTTT.

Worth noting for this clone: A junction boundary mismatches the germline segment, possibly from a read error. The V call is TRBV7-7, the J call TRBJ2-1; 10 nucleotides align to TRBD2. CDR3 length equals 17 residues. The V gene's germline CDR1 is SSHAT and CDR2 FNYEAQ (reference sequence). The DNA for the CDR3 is TGTGCTAGCAGCTTAGGTACTAGCGGGGCCTCCTACAATGAGCAGTTCTTC. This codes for CASSLGTSGASYNEQFF.

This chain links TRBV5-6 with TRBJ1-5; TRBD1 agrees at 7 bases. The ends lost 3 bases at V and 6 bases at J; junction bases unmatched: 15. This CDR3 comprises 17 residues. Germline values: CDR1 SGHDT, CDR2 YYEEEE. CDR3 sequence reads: CASSSSHRGSGSQPQHF. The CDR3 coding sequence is TGTGCCAGCAGCTCATCCCACAGGGGCTCAGGATCTCAGCCCCAGCATTTT.

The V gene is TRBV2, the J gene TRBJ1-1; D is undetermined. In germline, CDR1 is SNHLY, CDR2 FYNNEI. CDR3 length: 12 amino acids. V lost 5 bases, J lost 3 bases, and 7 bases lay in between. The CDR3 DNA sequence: TGTGCCAGCAGTTCACGGGACACTGAAGCTTTCTTT. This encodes CASSSRDTEAFF.